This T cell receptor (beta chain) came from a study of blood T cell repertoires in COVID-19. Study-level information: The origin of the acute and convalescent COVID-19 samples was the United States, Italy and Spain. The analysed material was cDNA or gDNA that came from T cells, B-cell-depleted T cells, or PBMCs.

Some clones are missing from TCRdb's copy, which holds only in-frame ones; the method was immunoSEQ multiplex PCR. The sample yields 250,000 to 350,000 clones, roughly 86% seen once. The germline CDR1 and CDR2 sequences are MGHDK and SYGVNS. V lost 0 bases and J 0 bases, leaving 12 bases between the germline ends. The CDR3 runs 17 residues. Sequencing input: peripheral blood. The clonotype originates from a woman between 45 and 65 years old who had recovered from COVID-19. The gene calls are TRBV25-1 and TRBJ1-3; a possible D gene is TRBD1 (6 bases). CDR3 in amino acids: CASSEYFTGPSGNTIYF. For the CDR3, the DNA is TGTGCCAGCAGTGAATATTTTACAGGGCCCTCTGGAAACACCATATATTTT.